These 32 T cell receptor beta chains came from one sample sequenced in a study of T cell changes during pregnancy in multiple sclerosis. TCRdb's copy holds only in-frame clones and misses some; the assay was immunoSEQ multiplex PCR. The data hold about 130,000 clones, with roughly 95% observed a single time. The input for sequencing was peripheral blood, taken after pregnancy. Every receptor here comes from a female donor with multiple sclerosis, enrolled in a pregnancy study.

The chain employs TRBV7-2 and TRBJ2-2, with D possibly being TRBD2 (5 bases). Per the germline V gene, CDR1 is SGHTA and CDR2 is FQGNSA. V was shortened by 2 bases and J by 1 base, with 8 bases between the two germline ends. There are 15 residues in the CDR3. DNA for the CDR3: TGTGCCAGCAGCTTAACGGGGATGAACACCGGGGAGCTGTTTTTT. It codes for CASSLTGMNTGELFF. Full variable domain (outside the CDR3, taken from reference TRBV7-2 and TRBJ2-2): GAGVSQSPSNKVTEKGKDVELRCDPISGHTALYWYRQSLGQGLEFLIYFQGNSAPDKSGLPSDRFSAERTGGSVSTLTIQRTQQEDSAVYLCASSLTGMNTGELFFGEGSRLTVL.

This chain links TRBV7-9 with TRBJ2-1, with 8 bases lining up with TRBD2. From germline, CDR1 is SEHNR and CDR2 FQNEAQ (reference sequence). CDR3 length: 17 residues. J was trimmed by 7 bases and V by 0 bases; bases with no gene match: 11. CDR3 residues: CASSLAGDGRAGNEQFF. The CDR3, as DNA: TGTGCCAGCAGCTTAGCGGGGGACGGGAGGGCCGGGAATGAGCAGTTCTTC. The full variable domain, its missing parts supplied by reference TRBV7-9 and TRBJ2-1, is DTGVSQNPRHKITKRGQNVTFRCDPISEHNRLYWYRQTLGQGPEFLTYFQNEAQLEKSRLLSDRFSAERPKGSFSTLEIQRTEQGDSAMYLCASSLAGDGRAGNEQFFGPGTRLTVL.

V usage is TRBV7-5 and J usage is TRBJ2-4; TRBD2 was called by the table and not checked on the DNA. TRBV7-5 is described as a pseudogene. CDR3 length: 21 residues. The chain's CDR3 is CARSRRPGLARIKLAKNIQYF. CDR3 sequence (DNA): TGTGCCAGAAGCCGGAGACCGGGACTAGCCCGTATAAAGCTAGCCAAAAACATTCAGTACTTC.

J is TRBJ2-3 and V is TRBV5-4; TRBD2 aligns across 11 bases. Germline V gene lookup returns CDR1 SGHNT and CDR2 YYREEE (reference sequence). V shed 3 bases, J shed 2 bases, and the junction held 8 bases outside the gene matches. The CDR3 loop spans 17 amino acids. The CDR3 loop is CASSSGLAAGLTDTQYF. Written as DNA, the CDR3 is TGTGCCAGCAGCTCGGGACTAGCGGCCGGCCTCACAGATACGCAGTATTTT.

CDR3 in DNA: TGTGCCAGCAGCGTTACTAGCGGGGCCGCCCGGTACGAGCAGTACTTC. This encodes CASSVTSGAARYEQYF. The chain combines TRBV7-8 with TRBJ2-7, with 10 bases aligning to TRBD2. Germline-derived CDR1 and CDR2 are SGHVS and FQNEAQ. V was clipped by 5 bases and J by 4 bases; unmatched bases: 11. The CDR3 extends over 16 amino acids. Full variable domain (remainder filled in from reference TRBV7-8 and TRBJ2-7): GAGVSQSPRYKVAKRGQDVALRCDPISGHVSLFWYQQALGQGPEFLTYFQNEAQLDKSGLPSDRFFAERPEGSVSTLKIQRTQQEDSAVYLCASSVTSGAARYEQYFGPGTRLTVT.

In this sample, this clone turned up a few times. CDR3 sequence reads: CASSQTTSTDTQYF. CDR3 nucleotide sequence: TGCGCCAGCAGCCAGACAACTAGCACAGATACGCAGTATTTT. The V gene is TRBV5-1, the J gene TRBJ2-3; D unclear. The germline gives CDR1 SGHRS, CDR2 YFSETQ. CDR3 size: 14 residues. Trimming cost V 4 bases and J 0 bases, with 9 bases left between them.

The chain joins TRBV28 to TRBJ2-7, with D possibly being TRBD1 (6 bases). CDR3 size: 14 residues. The germline gives CDR1 MDHEN, CDR2 SYDVKM. The V end was cut by 5 bases, the J end by 1 base, with 12 bases between. CDR3 loop: CASSAPGQSYEQYF. DNA for the CDR3: TGTGCCAGCAGTGCCCCAGGACAGTCCTACGAGCAGTACTTC. Supplemented by reference TRBV28 and TRBJ2-7, the full variable domain reads DVKVTQSSRYLVKRTGEKVFLECVQDMDHENMFWYRQDPGLGLRLIYFSYDVKMKEKGDIPEGYSVSREKKERFSLILESASTNQTSMYLCASSAPGQSYEQYFGPGTRLTVT.

The CDR3 region is CASSLGGLFSGNTIYF. For the CDR3, the DNA is TGTGCCAGCAGCTTGGGGGGGCTTTTCTCTGGAAACACCATATATTTT. The rearrangement links TRBV28 to TRBJ1-3, with D possibly being TRBD1 (6 bases). CDR1 and CDR2 (germline): MDHEN, SYDVKM. V was trimmed by 6 bases and J by 0 bases, leaving 15 bases between them. The CDR3 runs 16 residues.

The chain's CDR3 is CSVESGTRLEQYF. CDR3 DNA: TGCAGCGTTGAATCCGGCACCCGACTCGAGCAGTACTTC. V gene TRBV29-1 combines with J gene TRBJ2-7, with no clear D. V was clipped by 2 bases and J by 6 bases, with 14 bases between them. Germline V CDR1 and CDR2: SQVTM, ANQGSEA. This CDR3 comprises 13 residues.

The chain has TRBV4-2 and TRBJ2-2, with TRBD2 matching 11 bases. The CDR3 is 18 residues long. V dropped 3 bases and J dropped 4; count of bases not matched to a gene: 10. Germline V gene sequence: CDR1 LGHNA, CDR2 YNFKEQ. For the CDR3, the DNA is TGTGCCAGCAGCCACGAGGCCTTTAGCGGGAGGGTCACCGGGGAGCTGTTTTTT. Translation gives CASSHEAFSGRVTGELFF.

V gene TRBV7-2 combines with J gene TRBJ2-7, with D possibly being TRBD2 (6 bases). Germline V gene sequence: CDR1 SGHTA, CDR2 FQGNSA. With 5 bases removed from V and 3 bases from J, the gap between germline ends came to 14 bases. This CDR3 spans 14 amino acids. CDR3 amino acids: CASSAGLLSYEQYF. In DNA form, the CDR3 reads TGTGCCAGCAGCGCGGGACTGCTAAGCTACGAGCAGTACTTC.

The gene calls are TRBV7-9 and TRBJ1-2; 8 bases align to TRBD1. The J segment lost 7 bases and the V segment lost 5 bases, leaving 6 bases of the junction unmatched. CDR1 SEHNR and CDR2 FQNEAQ come from the germline V gene (reference sequence). The length of the CDR3 is 13 residues. The CDR3 DNA is TGTGCCAGCAGCAGAGGGACAGGCCTTGGCTACACCTTC. It encodes CASSRGTGLGYTF.

J is TRBJ1-5 and V is TRBV28; 11 bases fit TRBD1. This CDR3 has 16 amino acids. Germline assignment: CDR1 MDHEN and CDR2 SYDVKM. V shed 8 bases, J shed 7 bases, and the junction held 13 bases outside the gene matches. DNA of the CDR3: TGTGCCAGCCATCCCATCGGGACAGGGGGAATCCAGCCCCAGCATTTT. As protein: CASHPIGTGGIQPQHF.

V is TRBV5-1 and J is TRBJ2-3; 12 bases are a match to TRBD2. V lost 3 bases, J lost 0 bases, and 14 bases stayed unmatched. The CDR3 sequence is 20 residues long. Germline V gene sequence: CDR1 SGHRS, CDR2 YFSETQ. Here the CDR3 reads CASSSVTGWTSGASTDTQYF. The CDR3 DNA sequence: TGCGCCAGCAGCTCCGTCACAGGGTGGACTAGCGGGGCTAGCACAGATACGCAGTATTTT.

The V gene is TRBV27, the J gene TRBJ2-5, with TRBD2 as a possible D gene (5 bases). The germline CDR1 and CDR2 sequences are MNHEY and SMNVEV (reference sequence). CDR3 length: 14 residues. V lost 4 bases to trimming and J lost 4 bases, with 13 bases between them. In DNA, the CDR3 is TGTGCCAGCAGTTCCTACCATGAGGGAGAGACCCAGTACTTC. Residues: CASSSYHEGETQYF.

This chain uses TRBV2 with TRBJ2-7, with 7 bases identical to TRBD1. The CDR3 covers 13 residues. V lost 1 base, J lost 5 bases, and 2 bases stayed unmatched. Per the germline V gene, CDR1 is SNHLY and CDR2 is FYNNEI. CDR3 sequence: CASSEGQGNEQYF. CDR3 nucleotides: TGTGCCAGCAGTGAAGGACAGGGTAACGAGCAGTACTTC.

The genes are TRBV5-4 and TRBJ2-3, with 7 bases lining up with TRBD1. The CDR3 contains 16 residues. In germline, CDR1 is SGHNT, CDR2 YYREEE (reference sequence). J lost 4 bases, V lost 4 bases, and 12 bases had no gene match. CDR3 protein: CASSPTRQGIADTQYF. CDR3 in DNA: TGTGCCAGCAGCCCGACTCGACAGGGTATAGCAGATACGCAGTATTTT.

V is TRBV28 and J is TRBJ1-2; 8 bases are a match to TRBD1. V lost 5 bases to trimming and J lost 4 bases; unmatched junction nucleotides: 12. The length of the CDR3 is 16 residues. Per the germline V gene, CDR1 is MDHEN and CDR2 is SYDVKM. Here the CDR3 reads CASSTRIGQGVYGYTF. The CDR3 DNA reads as TGTGCCAGCAGTACCAGAATCGGACAGGGAGTCTATGGCTACACCTTC.

The count of this clone is one. CDR3 nucleotide sequence: TGTGCCATCAGCATCGGGACTAGCACCTACGAGCAGTACTTC. This sequence encodes CAISIGTSTYEQYF. The V and J genes are TRBV10-3 and TRBJ2-7; TRBD2 matches at 9 bases. The CDR3 loop spans 14 amino acids. The V segment lost 6 bases and the J segment 2 bases; nucleotides outside the gene matches: 5. Germline lookup yields CDR1 ENHRY and CDR2 SYGVKD.

This chain joins TRBV11-1 and TRBJ2-2; TRBD2 aligns across 7 bases. The germline CDR1 and CDR2 sequences are SGHAT and FQDESV (reference sequence). With 6 bases clipped from V and 1 base from J, the junction kept 11 bases outside the gene matches. The CDR3 runs to 17 residues. The CDR3 DNA is TGTGCCAGCAGATTGATTGGCAGCGGGGTGAACACCGGGGAGCTGTTTTTT. It codes for CASRLIGSGVNTGELFF.

The rearrangement links TRBV28 to TRBJ2-2, with 12 bases matching TRBD2. The CDR3 length is 18 residues. The germline CDR1 and CDR2 sequences are MDHEN and SYDVKM. With 6 bases clipped from V and 5 bases from J, the junction kept 13 bases outside the gene matches. The CDR3 is CASSPGLAGSLLTGELFF. For the CDR3, the DNA is TGTGCCAGCAGCCCTGGACTAGCGGGATCATTATTGACCGGGGAGCTGTTTTTT.

V is TRBV28 and J is TRBJ1-3; a weak D match, TRBD1 (5 bases). Trimming took off 6 bases at V and 6 bases at J, with 18 bases between the two ends. Germline V gene data show CDR1 as MDHEN and CDR2 as SYDVKM. This CDR3 is built from 15 residues. The CDR3 region has the DNA TGTGCCAGCAGGCCCCCTGGGGCGCTGAAAAACACCATATATTTT. Translated: CASRPPGALKNTIYF.

The chain joins TRBV19 to TRBJ1-2; 12 nucleotides line up with TRBD1. The CDR3 is made up of 18 amino acids. V gave up 6 bases and J gave up 4 bases; unmatched junction bases: 15. Germline loops: CDR1 LNHDA, CDR2 SQIVND (reference sequence). CDR3 bases: TGTGCCAGTAGGATTCGGGGGACAGGGGGCCTGGGGGCCTATGGCTACACCTTC. Translating it yields CASRIRGTGGLGAYGYTF.

The chain links TRBV7-9 to TRBJ1-2, with 9 bases fitting TRBD1. The germline V gene has CDR1 SEHNR and CDR2 FQNEAQ (reference sequence). The CDR3 length is 16 residues. V shed 6 bases, J shed 1 base, and the junction held 9 bases outside the gene matches. As DNA, the CDR3 is TGTGCCAGCAGTCCGGGACAGGGCACTCGTAACTATGGCTACACCTTC. It encodes CASSPGQGTRNYGYTF.

This chain links TRBV4-2 with TRBJ2-2; tentative D call: TRBD2 (6 bases). Trimming stripped 0 bases from V and 1 base from J, with 9 bases between. The CDR3 is made up of 16 amino acids. CDR1 and CDR2 (germline): LGHNA, YNFKEQ. CDR3 region: CASSQDGGGNTGELFF. For the CDR3, the DNA is TGTGCCAGCAGCCAAGATGGGGGAGGGAACACCGGGGAGCTGTTTTTT.

This clone was recorded once. The identical CDR3 is also encoded by other nucleotide sequences in the sample. The J gene is TRBJ2-3, the V gene TRBV7-9, with D perhaps TRBD2 (6 bases). The germline V gene encodes CDR1 SEHNR and CDR2 FQNEAQ (reference sequence). This CDR3 comprises 13 residues. V was clipped by 1 base and J by 6 bases, with 8 bases between them. CDR3 sequence: CASSLGGTDTQYF. DNA of the CDR3: TGTGCCAGCAGCTTAGGCGGGACGGATACGCAGTATTTT.

The rearrangement uses TRBV6-1 and TRBJ2-1, with 7 bases aligning to TRBD1. V lost 4 bases, J lost 2 bases, and 2 bases stayed unmatched. Germline CDR1 reads MNHNS; CDR2 reads SASEGT. There are 14 residues in the CDR3. The CDR3 region has the DNA TGTGCCAGCAGTGTAGGGGGCGCCTACAATGAGCAGTTCTTC. Residues: CASSVGGAYNEQFF.

The DNA for the CDR3 is TGTGCCAGTTGGACAGGGGGGGTGAAGAACACTGAAGCTTTCTTT. Translating it yields CASWTGGVKNTEAFF. This rearrangement joins TRBV7-9 to TRBJ1-1, with 10 bases aligning to TRBD1. After removal of 9 bases from V and 1 base from J, the junction contained 8 bases not matched to a gene. CDR1 and CDR2 (germline): SEHNR, FQNEAQ (reference sequence). CDR3 length: 15 residues.

This clone was found once. CDR3 sequence reads: CASSEYRNHEELFF. DNA of the CDR3: TGTGCCAGCAGTGAATACAGAAATCATGAGGAGCTGTTTTTT. The chain is built from TRBV2 and TRBJ2-2; D ambiguous. Germline loops: CDR1 SNHLY, CDR2 FYNNEI. Deletions cut 2 bases from V and 10 bases from J, with 14 bases between. CDR3 length equals 14 residues.

V gene TRBV7-9 combines with J gene TRBJ2-7; weak D call: TRBD2 (6 bases). Trimming removed 1 base from V and 6 bases from J, with 16 bases in between. Germline V gives CDR1 SEHNR, CDR2 FQNEAQ (reference sequence). This CDR3 is 15 amino acids long. CDR3 amino acids: CASSLGDLPTGEQYF. The CDR3 region has the DNA TGTGCCAGCAGCTTAGGGGACTTACCCACGGGCGAGCAGTACTTC.

This clone was picked up one time. The rearrangement joins TRBV6-5 to TRBJ2-6; the D gene is possibly TRBD2 (6 bases). Germline V gene data show CDR1 as MNHEY and CDR2 as SVGAGI. V lost 5 bases to trimming and J lost 2 bases, with 10 bases between them. The length of the CDR3 is 15 residues. The CDR3 nucleotides read TGTGCCAGCAGTCTAGGGACTGCTGGGGCCAACGTCCTGACTTTC. Amino acid sequence: CASSLGTAGANVLTF.

V is TRBV7-3 and J is TRBJ2-2; 10 bases are a match to TRBD1. The CDR3 covers 14 residues. V trimming: 4 bases; J trimming: 6 bases; junction bases outside the gene matches: 2. CDR1 is SGHTA and CDR2 is FQGTGA in the germline V gene. The CDR3 nucleotides are TGTGCCAGCAGCTCCGGGACAGGGGCCGGGGAGCTGTTTTTT. Protein sequence: CASSSGTGAGELFF.